This T cell receptor beta chain was identified in a study of type 1 regulatory T cells. The wider study: An in vitro protocol generated T-allo10, a Tr1-enriched, alloantigen-specific CD4 T cell product.

Findings and caveats of the study: Type 1 regulatory T cells had a more restricted TCR repertoire than non-type 1 regulatory T cells.

TCRdb ran MiXCR on the reads and lists one entry per CDR3 protein. The table shows about 42,000 distinct CDR3 sequences, with more than 9% occurring only once. In its sample, this clonotype was seen many times. The antigen is not known. The TCR originated in a human donor in good health. Sequenced input: cultured non-Tr1 T cells, either the whole culture or a sorted T cell fraction (not recorded which).

The CDR3 sequence is CSVGFFGGPNEQFF. CDR3 bases: TGCAGCGTTGGTTTTTTTGGGGGCCCCAATGAGCAGTTCTTC. The J gene is TRBJ2-1, the V gene TRBV29-1, with TRBD1 as a possible D gene (6 bases). Germline V CDR1 and CDR2: SQVTM, ANQGSEA. Trimming pared 4 bases from V and 6 bases from J, leaving 16 bases between. The length of the CDR3 is 14 residues.